This T cell receptor beta chain was captured in a study of T-cell memory formation after mild COVID-19. Study-level background: Clusters were largely donor specific.

The germline V and J ends were trimmed by 3 bases and 0 bases, with 12 bases remaining between them. The germline V gene has CDR1 DFQATT and CDR2 SNEGSKA (reference sequence). The CDR3 is 14 amino acids. From the 5' RACE reads, TCRdb called clonotypes with MiXCR, one entry per CDR3 protein. The sample holds roughly 620,000 distinct CDR3 sequences; roughly 18% are singletons and the top ten take 12%. The sequenced sample consisted of PBMCs or a T cell subset sorted from them (not recorded which). The V call is TRBV20-1, the J call TRBJ2-7; D uncertain. The sequence was obtained from an adult woman who had mild COVID-19 (a few samples of this study predate the infection). Cell type and time point are not known. In DNA form, the CDR3 reads TGCAGTGCTAGCGGCAGGCATAGCTCCTACGAGCAGTACTTC. Its translation: CSASGRHSSYEQYF.